The rows below give T cell receptor beta chains drawn from one sample of a study of blood T cell repertoires in COVID-19. Only in-frame clones appear in the TCRdb table, and some are missing; sequencing was by immunoSEQ multiplex PCR. The sample lists around 200,000 clones, about 87% occurring once. Sequencing was done on a sample of peripheral blood. The receptors here all came from a man aged 35 to 55 with active or convalescent COVID-19. The CDR3 runs from the conserved cysteine through the conserved F or W. The D gene is left open where the match is weak.

d_gene,v_gene,len,CDR3aa
.,TRBV5-6,16,CASSFSQGLSYNEQFF
TRBD1,TRBV10-3,15,CAISDLSQGDYEQYF
.,TRBV7-3,14,CASSLTGLHNEQFF
TRBD1,TRBV4-2,15,CASSQGQGQHEKLFF
.,TRBV27,13,CASSQRPQETQYF
TRBD1,TRBV6-5,13,CASRGQGETEAFF
.,TRBV9,15,CASSETTIGDSPLHF
.,TRBV7-6,15,CASSSGGGGGNTIYF
TRBD1,TRBV11-2,13,CASSDTGDYGYTF
.,TRBV27,13,CASSRQWNTEAFF
.,TRBV18,13,CASSPDAGEKLFF
TRBD1,TRBV7-9,14,CASSLAGGDNEQFF
TRBD1,TRBV30,14,CAWIRTGAYDEQYF
.,TRBV5-5,14,CASSLGGNLYGYTF
.,TRBV21-1,17,CASSYLRTGISNTEAFF
.,TRBV6-1,15,CASSEWAGAGNTIYF
.,TRBV15,13,CATSRGKQARAFF
.,TRBV7-9,13,CASSLGMAGKLFF
TRBD2,TRBV11-3,14,CASSGLGGAETQYF
.,TRBV11-2,12,CASGDSGVDYTF
.,TRBV5-4,14,CASSLDAPGYGYTF
TRBD1,TRBV5-4,15,CASSRGDSPKNIQYF
TRBD1,TRBV5-6,16,CASSSPGQGHDNEQFF
TRBD2,TRBV27,14,CASSLGTTSGTQYF
TRBD1,TRBV2,15,CASSRDRGLGETQYF
.,TRBV5-4,16,CASSPLGTFTQGTQYF
.,TRBV27,13,CASRPYSNQPQHF
.,TRBV2,11,CASAQGTEAFF